What follows is one TCR beta chain and its context. Ten or more counts support this clonotype. It lacks a known antigen. No base quality values were provided; no much bigger clone lies one nucleotide off. The source of the sample is a study of glioma-infiltrating T cells (dated by TCRdb to the mid-2010s). Broadly, across the study: TCR alpha- and beta-chain repertoires were sequenced from glioma tissue, non-neoplastic brain tissue and matched peripheral blood mononuclear cells. To gauge divergence between tissue and blood T-cell populations, every tissue-infiltrating repertoire was compared against the peripheral blood repertoire from the same patient. Three low-grade glioma patients, under ten primary glioblastoma patients and three non-glioma patients contributing non-neoplastic brain tissue were included in the paired cohort.

TCR alpha and beta CDR3 regions were amplified with the iRepertoire nested amplicon-rescue multiplex PCR (arm-PCR) platform from RNA. The input for one-step reverse transcription and amplification was roughly 95-400 ng of tissue mRNA or PBMC total RNA. After bead purification, a secondary multiplex PCR added Illumina adapters, and libraries were gel-purified between 200 and 400 bp. Internal 6-nucleotide barcodes were carried by the libraries and were used for demultiplexing. Sequencing of the libraries was done on an Illumina MiSeq using 2x220 or 2x250 nucleotide paired-end reads. From the authors' description of their analysis: FLASH 1.2.11 was used to merge paired reads, and BWA-MEM then aligned the reads to the GRCh37 human genome before TRA and TRB reads were extracted. An IMGT-derived reference of cassette sequences and CDR3 motifs, with pseudogenes included, was used for V and J assignment. Reads were translated in three frames, and productive CDR3s were defined by a C…FGXG motif without stop codons. Unique combinations of V-J cassette pair and CDR3 amino acid sequence were defined as clonotypes. Reads were filtered by Hamming distance, thresholded by each sample's sequence error rate in mapped regions. TCRdb itself trimmed the public reads at Q25 with fastp, ran MiXCR and retained productive beta chains. Duplicate CDR3 protein sequences are folded into a single record with the most common DNA and genes. TCRdb, not the authors, supplied the V and J calls. This sample gives about 210,000 distinct CDR3 sequences in total; roughly a third of them show up just once. The ten largest clones capture 20% to 25% of the sample.

Beyond this particular receptor, the publication reports: VJ-independent divergence between tissue and blood was lower than expected in non-neoplastic patients but higher than expected in all gliomas, particularly low-grade gliomas. The group comparisons were based on small numbers of patients: three non-neoplastic, three low-grade glioma and several glioblastoma patients. Very few CDR3 sequences were shared between tissue and blood, attributed to high CDR3 diversity and limited sampling.

The CDR3 goes from the cysteine to the phenylalanine over 15 residues. Just CDR3 DNA is preserved here, 45 bases in frame from base 1. Unmatched junction bases come to 7, with V trimmed by 2 bases and J by 6 bases. The germline V gene (reference sequence) yields SEHNR for CDR1 and FQNEAQ for CDR2. Sequenced sample: glioma tissue, nonneoplastic brain tissue, or PBMCs (not recorded which). The chain is encoded by TRBV7-9 joined to TRBJ2-7; 10 bases in the junction line up with TRBD1. The sequence came from a human donor with low-grade glioma or glioblastoma, undergoing nonglioma brain surgery, or in good health (not recorded which). In nucleotide form, the sequence is TGTGCCAGCAGCTTACCACGGACAGGGGGACGCGAGCAGTACTTC. Translated, it reads CASSLPRTGGREQYF.